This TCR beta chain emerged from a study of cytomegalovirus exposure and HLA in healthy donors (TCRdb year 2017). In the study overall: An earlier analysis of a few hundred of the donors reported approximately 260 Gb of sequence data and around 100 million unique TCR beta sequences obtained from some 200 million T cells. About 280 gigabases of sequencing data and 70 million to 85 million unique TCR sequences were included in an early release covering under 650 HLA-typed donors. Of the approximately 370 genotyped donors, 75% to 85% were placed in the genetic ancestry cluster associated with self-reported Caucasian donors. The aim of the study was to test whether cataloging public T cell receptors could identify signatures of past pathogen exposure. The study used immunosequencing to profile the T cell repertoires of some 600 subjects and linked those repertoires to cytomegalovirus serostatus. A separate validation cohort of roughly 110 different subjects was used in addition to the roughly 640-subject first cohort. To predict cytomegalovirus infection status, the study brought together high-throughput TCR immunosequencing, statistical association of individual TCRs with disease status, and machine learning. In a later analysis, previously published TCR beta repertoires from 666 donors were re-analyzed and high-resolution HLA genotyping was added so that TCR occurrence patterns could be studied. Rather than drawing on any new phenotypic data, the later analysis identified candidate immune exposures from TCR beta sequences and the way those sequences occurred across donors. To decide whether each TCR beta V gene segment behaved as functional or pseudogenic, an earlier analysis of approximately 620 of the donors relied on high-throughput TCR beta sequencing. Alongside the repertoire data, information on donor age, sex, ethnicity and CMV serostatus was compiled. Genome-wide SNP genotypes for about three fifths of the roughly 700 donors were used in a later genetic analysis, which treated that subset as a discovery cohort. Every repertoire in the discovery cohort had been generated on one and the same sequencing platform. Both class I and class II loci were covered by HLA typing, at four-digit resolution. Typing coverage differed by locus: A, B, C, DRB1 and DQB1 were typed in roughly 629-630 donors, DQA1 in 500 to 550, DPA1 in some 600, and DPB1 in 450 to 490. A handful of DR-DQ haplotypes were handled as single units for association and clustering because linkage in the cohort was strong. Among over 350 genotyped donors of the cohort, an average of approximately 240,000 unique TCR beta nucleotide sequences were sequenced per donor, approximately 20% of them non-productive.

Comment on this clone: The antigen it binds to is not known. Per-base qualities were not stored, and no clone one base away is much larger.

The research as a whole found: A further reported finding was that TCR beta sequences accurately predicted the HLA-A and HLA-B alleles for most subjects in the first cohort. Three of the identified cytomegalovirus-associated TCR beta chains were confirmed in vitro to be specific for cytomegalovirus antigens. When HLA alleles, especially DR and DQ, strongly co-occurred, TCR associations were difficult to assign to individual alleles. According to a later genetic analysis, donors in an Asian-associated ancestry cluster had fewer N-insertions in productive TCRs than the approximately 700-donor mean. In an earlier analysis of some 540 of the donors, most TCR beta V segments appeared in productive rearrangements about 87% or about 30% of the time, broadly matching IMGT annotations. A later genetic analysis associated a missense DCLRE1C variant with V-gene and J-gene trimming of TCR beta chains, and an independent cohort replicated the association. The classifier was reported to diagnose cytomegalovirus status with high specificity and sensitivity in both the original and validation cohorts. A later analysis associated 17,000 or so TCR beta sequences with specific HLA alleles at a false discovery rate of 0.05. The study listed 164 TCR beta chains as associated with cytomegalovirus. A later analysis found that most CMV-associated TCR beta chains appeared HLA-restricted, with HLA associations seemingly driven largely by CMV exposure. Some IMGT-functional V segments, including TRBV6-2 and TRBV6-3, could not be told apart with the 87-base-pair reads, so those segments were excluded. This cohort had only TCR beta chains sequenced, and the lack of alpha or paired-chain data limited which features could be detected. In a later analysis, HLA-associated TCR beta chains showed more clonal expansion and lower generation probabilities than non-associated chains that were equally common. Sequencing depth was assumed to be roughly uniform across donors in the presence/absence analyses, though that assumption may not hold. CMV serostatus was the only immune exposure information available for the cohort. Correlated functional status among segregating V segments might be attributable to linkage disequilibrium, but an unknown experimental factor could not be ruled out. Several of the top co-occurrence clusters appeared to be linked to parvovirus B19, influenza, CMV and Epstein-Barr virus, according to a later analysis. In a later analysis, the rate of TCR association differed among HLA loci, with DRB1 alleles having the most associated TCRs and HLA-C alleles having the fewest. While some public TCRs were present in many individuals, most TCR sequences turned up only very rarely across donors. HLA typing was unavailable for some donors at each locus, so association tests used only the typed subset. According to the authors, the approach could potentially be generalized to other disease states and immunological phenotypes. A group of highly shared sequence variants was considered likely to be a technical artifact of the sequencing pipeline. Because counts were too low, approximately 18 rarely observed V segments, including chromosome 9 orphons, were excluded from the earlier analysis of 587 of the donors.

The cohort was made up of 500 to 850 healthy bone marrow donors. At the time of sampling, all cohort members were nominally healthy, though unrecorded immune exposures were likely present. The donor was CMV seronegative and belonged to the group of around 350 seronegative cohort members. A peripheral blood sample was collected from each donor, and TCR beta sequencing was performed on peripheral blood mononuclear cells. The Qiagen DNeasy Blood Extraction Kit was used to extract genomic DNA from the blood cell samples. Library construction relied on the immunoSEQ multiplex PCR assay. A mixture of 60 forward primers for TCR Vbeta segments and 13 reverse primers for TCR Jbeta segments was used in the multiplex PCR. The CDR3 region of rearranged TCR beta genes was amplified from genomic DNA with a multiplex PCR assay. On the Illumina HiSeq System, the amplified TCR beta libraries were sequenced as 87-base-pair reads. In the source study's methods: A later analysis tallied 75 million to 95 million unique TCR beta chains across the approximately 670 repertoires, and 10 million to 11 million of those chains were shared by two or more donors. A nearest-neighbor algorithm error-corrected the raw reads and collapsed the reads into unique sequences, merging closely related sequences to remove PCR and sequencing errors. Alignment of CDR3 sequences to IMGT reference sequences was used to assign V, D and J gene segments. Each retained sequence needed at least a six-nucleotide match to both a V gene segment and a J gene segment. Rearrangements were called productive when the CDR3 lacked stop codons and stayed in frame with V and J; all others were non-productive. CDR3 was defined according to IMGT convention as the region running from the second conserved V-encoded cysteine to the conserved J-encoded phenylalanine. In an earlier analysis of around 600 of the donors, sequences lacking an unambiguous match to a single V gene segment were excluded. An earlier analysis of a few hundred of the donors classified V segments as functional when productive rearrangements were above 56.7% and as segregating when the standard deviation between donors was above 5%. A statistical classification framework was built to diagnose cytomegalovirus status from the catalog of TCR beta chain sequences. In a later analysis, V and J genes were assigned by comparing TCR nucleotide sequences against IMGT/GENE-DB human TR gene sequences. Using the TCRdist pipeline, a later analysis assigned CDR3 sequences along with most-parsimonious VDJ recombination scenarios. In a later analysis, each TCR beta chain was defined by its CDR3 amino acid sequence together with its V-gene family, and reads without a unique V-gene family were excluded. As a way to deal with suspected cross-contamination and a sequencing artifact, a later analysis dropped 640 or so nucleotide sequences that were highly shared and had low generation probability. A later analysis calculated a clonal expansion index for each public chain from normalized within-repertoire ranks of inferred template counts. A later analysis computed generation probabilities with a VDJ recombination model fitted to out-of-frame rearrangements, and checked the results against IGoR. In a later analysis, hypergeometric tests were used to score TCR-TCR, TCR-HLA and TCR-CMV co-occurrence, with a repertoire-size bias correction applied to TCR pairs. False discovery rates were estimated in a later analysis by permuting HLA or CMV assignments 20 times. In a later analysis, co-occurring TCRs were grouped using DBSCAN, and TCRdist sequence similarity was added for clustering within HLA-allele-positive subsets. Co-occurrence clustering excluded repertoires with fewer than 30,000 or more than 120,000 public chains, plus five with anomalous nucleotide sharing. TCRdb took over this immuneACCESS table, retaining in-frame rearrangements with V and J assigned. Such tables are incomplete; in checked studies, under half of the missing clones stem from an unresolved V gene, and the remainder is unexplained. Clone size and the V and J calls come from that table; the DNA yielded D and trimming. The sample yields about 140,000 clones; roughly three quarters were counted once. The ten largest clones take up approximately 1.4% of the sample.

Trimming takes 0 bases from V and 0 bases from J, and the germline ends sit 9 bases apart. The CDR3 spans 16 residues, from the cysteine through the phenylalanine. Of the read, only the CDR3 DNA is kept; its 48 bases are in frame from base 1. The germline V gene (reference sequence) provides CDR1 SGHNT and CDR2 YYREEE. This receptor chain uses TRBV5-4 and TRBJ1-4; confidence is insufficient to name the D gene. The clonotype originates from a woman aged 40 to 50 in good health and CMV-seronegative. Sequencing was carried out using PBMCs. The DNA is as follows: TGTGCCAGCAGCTTGGGGGCCTCTGCAACTAATGAAAAACTGTTTTTT. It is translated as CASSLGASATNEKLFF.